Each of the 17 T cell receptor beta chains below was sequenced from the same sample in a study of regulatory T cells in long-lasting Graves disease (dated by TCRdb to the early 2020s). The sample's time point label, decoded: newly diagnosed GD, antithyroid drugs for less than 3 months. For both TCR sequencing and RNA sequencing, RNA was extracted from PBMCs in TRIzol. Library generation was performed with multiplex PCR. Sequenced on an Illumina HiSeq 4000. iRepertoire HTBI primers and Arm-PCR amplification of CDR3 regions were used to construct TCR beta libraries. Using fastp trimming at Q25 and MiXCR clonotype assembly, TCRdb reanalyzed the public sequencing data and kept in-frame beta chains. Under each unique CDR3 protein, matching rows form one entry showing the most common genes and DNA. Present in this sample are 530,000 or so distinct CDR3 sequences, 13% of which were seen just once. The ten largest make up 10% of the sample.

These same records also appear under a second study, on T cells in Graves' hyperthyroidism and ophthalmopathy.

The material was peripheral blood mononuclear cells (PBMCs), obtained at new diagnosis, from a patient treated with antithyroid drugs. The receptors originated from a man aged 25 to 45 with Graves disease. Donor details come from another sample of the same person, matched by shared clones.

This clonotype was found many times. CDR3: CASSFYRAHTEAFF. For the CDR3, the DNA is TGTGCCAGCAGCTTTTACAGGGCACACACTGAAGCTTTCTTT. V and J are TRBV11-2 and TRBJ1-1; D is perhaps TRBD1 (6 bases). The CDR3 is made up of 14 amino acids. Germline values: CDR1 SGHAT, CDR2 FQNNGV. The V end was cut by 3 bases, the J end by 3 bases, with 11 bases between.

Ten or more counts support this clonotype. The chain has TRBV10-3 and TRBJ2-7; D assignment may be TRBD1 or TRBD2 (5 bases each). V was cut by 4 bases and J by 8 bases, with 12 bases left in between. Per the germline V gene, CDR1 is ENHRY and CDR2 is SYGVKD. The CDR3 loop spans 12 amino acids. DNA for the CDR3: TGTGCCATCAGTGCGGGACCCCTACAGCAGTACTTC. This encodes CAISAGPLQQYF.

This clonotype was recorded at least ten times. This chain links TRBV7-8 with TRBJ2-7; TRBD2 agrees at 7 bases. Germline-derived CDR1 and CDR2 are SGHVS and FQNEAQ. This CDR3 comprises 17 residues. The trim removed 2 bases at V and 5 bases at J, leaving 15 bases unmatched. The CDR3 here is CASSLSRIGAGVNEQYF. CDR3 nucleotides: TGTGCCAGCAGCTTAAGTCGGATAGGGGCGGGAGTTAACGAGCAGTACTTC.

This clonotype was counted ten times or more. This chain joins TRBV12-3 or TRBV12-4 and TRBJ2-5; D ambiguous. There are 13 residues in the CDR3. V was pared by 5 bases and J by 5 bases, with 12 bases between. This CDR3 is CASSPGFGETQYF. CDR3 sequence (DNA): TGTGCCAGCAGTCCCGGGTTCGGTGAGACCCAGTACTTC.

This clonotype was seen a few times. This sequence joins TRBV30 and TRBJ2-7, with D possibly matching TRBD1 (5 bases). CDR1 and CDR2 from the germline V gene are GTSNPN and SVGIG (reference sequence). V shed 2 bases and J shed 1 base, with 12 bases lying between them. The CDR3 is 14 residues long. CDR3 sequence reads: CAWSRGTVSYEQYF. CDR3 nucleotide sequence: TGTGCCTGGAGTAGGGGAACTGTATCCTACGAGCAGTACTTC. Drawing the rest from reference TRBV30 and TRBJ2-7, the complete variable domain is SQTIHQWPATLVQPVGSPLSLECTVEGTSNPNLYWYRQAAGRGLQLLFYSVGIGQISSEVPQNLSASRPQDRQFILSSKKLLLSDSGFYLCAWSRGTVSYEQYFGPGTRLTVT.

This clonotype was counted many times. The chain couples TRBV5-5 to TRBJ2-5; D uncertain. Trimming pared 1 base from V and 2 bases from J, leaving 9 bases between. Germline CDR1 and CDR2: SGHKS and YYEKEE (reference sequence). The CDR3 runs to 14 residues. In DNA form, the CDR3 reads TGTGCCAGCAGCTTGATGCTGAATCAAGAGACCCAGTACTTC. Amino acids: CASSLMLNQETQYF.

This clonotype was counted ten times or more. The chain carries TRBV5-1 and TRBJ2-3; D call uncertain. V was trimmed by 2 bases and J by 2 bases, leaving 12 bases between them. CDR1 and CDR2 from the germline V gene are SGHRS and YFSETQ. The CDR3 has 15 amino acids. CDR3 amino acids: CASSLPSTDTDTQYF. The CDR3 DNA sequence: TGCGCCAGCAGCTTACCGTCAACGGACACAGATACGCAGTATTTT. Based on the CDR3 plus reference TRBV5-1 and TRBJ2-3, the full variable domain is KAGVTQTPRYLIKTRGQQVTLSCSPISGHRSVSWYQQTPGQGLQFLFEYFSETQRNKGNFPGRFSGRQFSNSRSEMNVSTLELGDSALYLCASSLPSTDTDTQYFGPGTRLTVL.

The rearrangement joins TRBV7-2 to TRBJ1-4; unclear D gene. Trimming took off 6 bases at V and 4 bases at J, with 12 bases between the two ends. Germline CDR1 SGHTA, CDR2 FQGNSA. There are 14 residues in the CDR3. This CDR3 is CASSLVADNEKLFF. The CDR3 DNA follows: TGTGCCAGCAGTTTGGTAGCAGATAATGAAAAACTGTTTTTT.

This clonotype was seen many times. The chain links TRBV19 to TRBJ1-1, with a possible D match to TRBD1 (6 bases). CDR1 is LNHDA and CDR2 is SQIVND in the germline V gene (reference sequence). The CDR3 has 14 residues. V was clipped by 3 bases and J by 5 bases, with 13 bases between them. For the CDR3, the DNA is TGTGCCAGTAGTATCCGGCAGGGGTTTACTGAAGCTTTCTTT. Residues: CASSIRQGFTEAFF.

This clonotype occurred many times. J is TRBJ1-2 and V is TRBV7-9; D gene unclear. Trimming pared 6 bases from V and 2 bases from J, leaving 7 bases between. Germline CDR1 is SEHNR and CDR2 is FQNEAQ (reference sequence). The CDR3 covers 12 residues. The CDR3 here is CASSKDNYGYTF. The CDR3 DNA follows: TGTGCCAGCAGTAAGGACAACTATGGCTACACCTTC.

The chain links TRBV2 to TRBJ2-7; unclear D gene. The CDR3 is 13 residues long. V was pared by 6 bases and J by 5 bases, with 14 bases between. Germline CDR1 reads SNHLY; CDR2 reads FYNNEI. CDR3: CASRTRQTNEQYF. The DNA for the CDR3 is TGTGCCAGCAGGACCCGCCAGACCAACGAGCAGTACTTC. Supplemented by reference TRBV2 and TRBJ2-7, the full variable domain reads EPEVTQTPSHQVTQMGQEVILRCVPISNHLYFYWYRQILGQKVEFLVSFYNNEISEKSEIFDDQFSVERPDGSNFTLKIRSTKLEDSAMYFCASRTRQTNEQYFGPGTRLTVT.

The J gene is TRBJ2-6, the V gene TRBV19, with 12 bases aligning to TRBD1. V dropped 0 bases and J dropped 3; count of bases not matched to a gene: 9. This CDR3 comprises 20 residues. Per germline, CDR1 LNHDA and CDR2 SQIVND (reference sequence). DNA for the CDR3: TGTGCCAGTAGTATAGATCATCCGGGACAGGGGGCTGGTGGGGCCAACGTCCTGACTTTC. Amino acids: CASSIDHPGQGAGGANVLTF.

Details on this clonotype: As the CDR3 is not closed by the conserved phenylalanine or tryptophan, this likely results from a read error. The chain recombines TRBV2 with TRBJ1-5; no firm D call. The germline V gene has CDR1 SNHLY and CDR2 FYNNEI. Trimming took 6 bases from V and 0 from J, leaving 18 bases between them. This CDR3 comprises 17 residues. The CDR3 sequence is CASRSGSRAYSNQPQHL. As DNA, the CDR3 is TGTGCCAGCAGATCGGGGTCGAGGGCTTATAGCAATCAGCCCCAGCATCTT.

This clonotype qualifies as medium-sized. J is TRBJ2-6 and V is TRBV12-3 or TRBV12-4; D unresolved. The CDR3 contains 15 residues. V was cut by 6 bases and J by 2 bases, with 11 bases left in between. This CDR3 reads CASSFGSAGANVLTF. The CDR3 nucleotides read TGTGCCAGCAGCTTTGGTTCGGCTGGGGCCAACGTCCTGACTTTC.

This rearrangement joins TRBV14 to TRBJ1-6; possible D gene TRBD1, 5 bases. Trimming took 0 bases from V and 7 from J, leaving 13 bases between them. CDR1 SGHDN and CDR2 FVKESK come from the germline V gene. The CDR3 covers 16 residues. Written as DNA, the CDR3 is TGTGCCAGCAGCCAAGATACAGGCGGAGGGAATTCACCCCTCCACTTT. Protein: CASSQDTGGGNSPLHF.

For this clonotype: The germline gene is not matched at one end of the junction; a read error may be the cause. The chain has TRBV13 and TRBJ2-1; D gene unclear. The germline V gene encodes CDR1 PRHDT and CDR2 FYEKMQ (reference sequence). This CDR3 spans 14 amino acids. The CDR3 here is CASSLGGSYNKQFF. Written as DNA, the CDR3 is TGTGCCAGCAGCTTAGGAGGCTCCTACAATAAGCAGTTCTTC.

Many counts were recorded for this clonotype. The chain joins TRBV29-1 to TRBJ2-4; D perhaps matches TRBD2 (6 bases). Germline loops: CDR1 SQVTM, CDR2 ANQGSEA. The CDR3 spans 13 residues. The V gene lost 7 bases and the J gene lost 0 bases, with 10 bases spanning the gap. The CDR3 is CSGRELAKNIQYF. The DNA for the CDR3 is TGCAGCGGGAGGGAACTAGCCAAAAACATTCAGTACTTC.